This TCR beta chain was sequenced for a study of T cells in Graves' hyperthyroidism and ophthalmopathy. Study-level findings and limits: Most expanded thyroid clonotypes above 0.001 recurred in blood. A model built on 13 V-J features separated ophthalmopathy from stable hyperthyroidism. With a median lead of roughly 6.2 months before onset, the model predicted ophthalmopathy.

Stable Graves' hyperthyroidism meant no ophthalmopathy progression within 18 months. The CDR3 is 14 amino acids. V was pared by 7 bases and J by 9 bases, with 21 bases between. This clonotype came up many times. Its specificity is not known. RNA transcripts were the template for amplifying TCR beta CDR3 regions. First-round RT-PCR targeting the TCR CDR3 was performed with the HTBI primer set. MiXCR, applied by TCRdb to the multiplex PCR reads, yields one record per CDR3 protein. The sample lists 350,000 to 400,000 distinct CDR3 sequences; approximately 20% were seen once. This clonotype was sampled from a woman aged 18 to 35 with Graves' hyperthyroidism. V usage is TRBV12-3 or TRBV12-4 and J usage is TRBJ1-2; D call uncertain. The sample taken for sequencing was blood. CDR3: CASTPEPLSMSYTF. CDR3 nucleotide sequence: TGTGCCAGCACCCCAGAACCCCTCTCTATGAGCTACACCTTC.